The clone carrying this T cell receptor beta chain has just a few counts. The antigen is not known. The record originates from a study of cytomegalovirus exposure and HLA in healthy donors. The CDR3 length is 14 residues. From germline, CDR1 is SGHVS and CDR2 FQNEAQ. The V gene end was trimmed by 5 bases and the J gene end by 8 bases; junction bases not matched to a gene: 7. The PCR contained 60 Vbeta and 13 Jbeta primers. Assay: immunoSEQ multiplex PCR; the TCRdb copy retains only in-frame clones and omits some. The sample holds around 30,000 clones, 35% to 50% seen once. Study-level findings and limits: Because they were indistinguishable, some V segments, including TRBV6-2 and TRBV6-3, were excluded.

The sample taken for sequencing was PBMCs. The gene calls are TRBV7-8 and TRBJ2-3; the match to TRBD2 covers 10 bases. The TCR originated in a woman aged 45-60 years in good health and CMV-seronegative. In nucleotides, the CDR3 is TGTGCCAGCAGCGCTACTAGCGGGGTTCGTACGCAGTATTTT. It codes for CASSATSGVRTQYF.